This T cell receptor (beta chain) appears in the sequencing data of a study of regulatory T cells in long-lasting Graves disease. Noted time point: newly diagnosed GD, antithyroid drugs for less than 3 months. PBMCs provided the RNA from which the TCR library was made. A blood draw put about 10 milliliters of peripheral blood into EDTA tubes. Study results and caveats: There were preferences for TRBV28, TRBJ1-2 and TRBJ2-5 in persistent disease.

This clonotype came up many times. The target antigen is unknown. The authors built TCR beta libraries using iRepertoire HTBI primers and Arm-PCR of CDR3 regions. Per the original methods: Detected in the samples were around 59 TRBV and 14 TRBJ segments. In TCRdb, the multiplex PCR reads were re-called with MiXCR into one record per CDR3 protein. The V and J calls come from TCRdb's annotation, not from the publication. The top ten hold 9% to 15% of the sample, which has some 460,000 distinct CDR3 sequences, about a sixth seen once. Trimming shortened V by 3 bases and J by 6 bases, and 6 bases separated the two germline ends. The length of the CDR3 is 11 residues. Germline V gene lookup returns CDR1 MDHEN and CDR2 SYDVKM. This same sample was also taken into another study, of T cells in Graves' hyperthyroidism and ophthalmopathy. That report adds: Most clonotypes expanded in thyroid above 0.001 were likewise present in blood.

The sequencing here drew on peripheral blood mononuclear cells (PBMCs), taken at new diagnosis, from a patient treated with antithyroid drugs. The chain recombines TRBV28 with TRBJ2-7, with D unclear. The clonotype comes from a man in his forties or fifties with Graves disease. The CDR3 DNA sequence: TGTGCCAGCAGTTTGTGGGGCGAGCAGTACTTC. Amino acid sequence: CASSLWGEQYF.